The T cell receptor (beta chain) described here comes from a study of OX40 agonist ivuxolimab in advanced cancers. Study-level points and caveats: Relative to CD4+ cells, CD8+ T cells on average had more expanded clones.

After removal of 10 bases from V and 8 bases from J, the junction contained 10 bases not matched to a gene. The CDR3 loop spans 13 amino acids. Germline V lookup: CDR1 WNHNN, CDR2 SYGVQD (reference sequence). TCRdb's table, derived via immunoSEQ multiplex PCR, lists solely in-frame clones and lacks some. This sample has approximately 66,000 clones, with approximately 89% found just once. On this clone itself: Its antigen remains unidentified.

The rearrangement joins TRBV10-1 to TRBJ1-4; TRBD1 agrees at 7 bases. The clonotype originates from an adult with an advanced solid tumor such as melanoma, head and neck, liver or kidney cancer. Sequenced material: CD4+ or CD8+ T cells sorted from blood, taken in a trial of the OX40 agonist ivuxolimab. The CDR3 reads CATMGQGEEKLFF. CDR3 nucleotide sequence: TGCGCCACCATGGGGCAGGGGGAGGAAAAACTGTTTTTT.